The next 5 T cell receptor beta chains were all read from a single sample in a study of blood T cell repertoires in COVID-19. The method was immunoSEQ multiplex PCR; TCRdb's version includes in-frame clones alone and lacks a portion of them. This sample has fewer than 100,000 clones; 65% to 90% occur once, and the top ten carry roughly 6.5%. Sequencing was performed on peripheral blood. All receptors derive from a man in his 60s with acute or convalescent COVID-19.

CDR3 region: CASRPIDSSYEQYF. CDR3 in DNA: TGCGCCAGCAGACCAATTGACAGCTCCTACGAGCAGTACTTC. The chain has TRBV5-1 and TRBJ2-7, with D maybe TRBD1 (5 bases). Per the germline V gene, CDR1 is SGHRS and CDR2 is YFSETQ. The germline V and J ends were trimmed by 5 bases and 0 bases, with 12 bases remaining between them. The CDR3 consists of 14 residues.

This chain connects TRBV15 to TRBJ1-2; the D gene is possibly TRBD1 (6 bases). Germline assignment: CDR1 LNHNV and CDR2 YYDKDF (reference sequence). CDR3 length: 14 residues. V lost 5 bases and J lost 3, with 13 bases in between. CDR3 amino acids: CATSGSRGDYGYTF. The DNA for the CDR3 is TGTGCCACCAGCGGGAGCAGGGGAGACTATGGCTACACCTTC.

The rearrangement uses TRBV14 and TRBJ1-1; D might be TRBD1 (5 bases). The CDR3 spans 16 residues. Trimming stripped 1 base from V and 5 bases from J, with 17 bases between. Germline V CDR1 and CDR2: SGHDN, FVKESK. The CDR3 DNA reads TGTGCCAGCAGCCAAGGGGGGGTCAATCTTGGGACTGAAGCTTTCTTT. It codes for CASSQGGVNLGTEAFF.

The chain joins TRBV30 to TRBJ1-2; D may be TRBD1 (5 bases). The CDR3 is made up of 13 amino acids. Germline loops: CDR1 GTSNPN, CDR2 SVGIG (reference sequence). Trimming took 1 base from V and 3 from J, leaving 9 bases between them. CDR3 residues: CAWSGGTHYGYTF. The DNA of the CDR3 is TGTGCCTGGAGTGGGGGCACACACTATGGCTACACCTTC.

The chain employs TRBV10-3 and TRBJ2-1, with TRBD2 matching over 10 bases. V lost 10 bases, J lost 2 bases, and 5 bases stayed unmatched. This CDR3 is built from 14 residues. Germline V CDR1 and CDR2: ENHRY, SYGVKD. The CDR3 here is CATRTSGAYNEQFF. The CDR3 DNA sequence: TGTGCCACCCGAACTAGCGGGGCCTACAATGAGCAGTTCTTC.